This T cell receptor beta chain comes out of a study of identical twins. Carrying unique molecular identifiers, the cDNA also gained a universal primer site through template switching. TCRdb reprocessed the 5' RACE reads with MiXCR, giving one entry per CDR3 protein. This repertoire shows 100,000 or so distinct CDR3 sequences, 5.9% found once; its top ten account for around 12%. This clonotype came up many times. The antigen remains unidentified. Germline values: CDR1 MNHNY, CDR2 SVGAGI (reference sequence). After removal of 10 bases from V and 4 bases from J, the junction contained 11 bases not matched to a gene. The CDR3 is 14 amino acids. Findings of the study overall: Memory repertoires showed no such pattern, whereas abundant cord blood beta clonotypes carried fewer insertions. Where out-of-frame alpha sequences were twin-shared, they showed excess low generation probability.

The rearrangement joins TRBV6-6 to TRBJ2-7, with 9 bases aligning to TRBD1. The sequence was obtained from a woman aged 50 to 60 in good health. Sequencing was carried out using memory T cells sorted from blood. In DNA, the CDR3 is TGTGCCATAGCTACCGGGACAGGGTTTTACGAGCAGTACTTC. Residues: CAIATGTGFYEQYF.